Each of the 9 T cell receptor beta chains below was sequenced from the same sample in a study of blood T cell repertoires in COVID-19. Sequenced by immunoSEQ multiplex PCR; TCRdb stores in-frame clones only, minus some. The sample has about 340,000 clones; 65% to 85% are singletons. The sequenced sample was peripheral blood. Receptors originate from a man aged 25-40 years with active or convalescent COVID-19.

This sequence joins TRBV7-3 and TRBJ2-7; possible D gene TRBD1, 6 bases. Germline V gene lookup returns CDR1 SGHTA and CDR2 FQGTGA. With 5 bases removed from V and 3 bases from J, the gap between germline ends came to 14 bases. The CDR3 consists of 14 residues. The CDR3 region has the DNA TGTGCCAGCAGCCCCGGGACATTAATCTACGAGCAGTACTTC. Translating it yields CASSPGTLIYEQYF.

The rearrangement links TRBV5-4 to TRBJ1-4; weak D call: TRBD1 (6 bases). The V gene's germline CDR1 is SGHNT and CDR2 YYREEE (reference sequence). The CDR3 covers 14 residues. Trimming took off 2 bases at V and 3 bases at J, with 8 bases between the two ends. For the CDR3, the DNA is TGTGCCAGCAGCTTAGGGGGATCTAATGAAAAACTGTTTTTT. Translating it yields CASSLGGSNEKLFF.

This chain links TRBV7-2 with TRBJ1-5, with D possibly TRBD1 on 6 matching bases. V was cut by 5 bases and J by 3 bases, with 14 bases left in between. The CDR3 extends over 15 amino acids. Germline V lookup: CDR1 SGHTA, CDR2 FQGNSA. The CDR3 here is CASSPQGQINQPQHF. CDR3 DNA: TGTGCCAGCAGCCCCCAAGGACAGATCAATCAGCCCCAGCATTTT. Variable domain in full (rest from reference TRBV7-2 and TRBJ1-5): GAGVSQSPSNKVTEKGKDVELRCDPISGHTALYWYRQSLGQGLEFLIYFQGNSAPDKSGLPSDRFSAERTGGSVSTLTIQRTQQEDSAVYLCASSPQGQINQPQHFGDGTRLSIL.

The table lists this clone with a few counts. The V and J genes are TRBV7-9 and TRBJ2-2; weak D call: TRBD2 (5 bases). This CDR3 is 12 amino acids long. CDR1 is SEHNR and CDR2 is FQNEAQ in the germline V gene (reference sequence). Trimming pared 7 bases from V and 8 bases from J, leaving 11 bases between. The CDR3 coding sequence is TGTGCCAGCAATGGAGGTTCGGGGGAGCTGTTTTTT. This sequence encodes CASNGGSGELFF.

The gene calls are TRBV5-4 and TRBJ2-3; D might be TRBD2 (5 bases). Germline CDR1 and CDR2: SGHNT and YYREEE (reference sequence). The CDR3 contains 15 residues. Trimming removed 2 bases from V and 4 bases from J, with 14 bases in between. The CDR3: CASSLLGLKADTQYF. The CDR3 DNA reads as TGTGCCAGCAGCTTACTTGGACTCAAGGCAGATACGCAGTATTTT.

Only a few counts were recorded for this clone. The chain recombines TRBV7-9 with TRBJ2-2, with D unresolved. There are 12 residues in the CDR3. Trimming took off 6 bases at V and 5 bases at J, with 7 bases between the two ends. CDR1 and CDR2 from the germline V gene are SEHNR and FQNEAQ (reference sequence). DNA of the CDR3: TGTGCCAGCAGTCTCCTAACCGGGGAGCTGTTTTTT. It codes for CASSLLTGELFF.

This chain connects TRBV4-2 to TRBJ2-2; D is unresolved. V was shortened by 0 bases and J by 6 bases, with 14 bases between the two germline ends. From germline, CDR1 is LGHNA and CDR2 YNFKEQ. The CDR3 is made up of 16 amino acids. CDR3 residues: CASSQETASFAGELFF. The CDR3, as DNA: TGTGCCAGCAGCCAAGAAACAGCCTCTTTTGCCGGGGAGCTGTTTTTT.

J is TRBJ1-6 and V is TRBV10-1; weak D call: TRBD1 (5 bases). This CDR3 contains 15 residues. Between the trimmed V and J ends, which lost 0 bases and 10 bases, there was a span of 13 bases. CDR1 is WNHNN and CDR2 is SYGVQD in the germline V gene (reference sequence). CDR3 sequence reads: CASSESSQGGSPLHF. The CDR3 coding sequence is TGCGCCAGCAGTGAGTCGTCGCAGGGAGGGTCACCCCTCCACTTT.

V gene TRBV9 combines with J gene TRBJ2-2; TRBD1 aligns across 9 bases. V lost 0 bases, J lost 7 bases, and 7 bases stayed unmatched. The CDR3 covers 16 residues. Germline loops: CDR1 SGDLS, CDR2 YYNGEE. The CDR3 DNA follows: TGTGCCAGCAGCGTAGACTCCGGGACAGGGAGCGGGGAGCTGTTTTTT. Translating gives CASSVDSGTGSGELFF.